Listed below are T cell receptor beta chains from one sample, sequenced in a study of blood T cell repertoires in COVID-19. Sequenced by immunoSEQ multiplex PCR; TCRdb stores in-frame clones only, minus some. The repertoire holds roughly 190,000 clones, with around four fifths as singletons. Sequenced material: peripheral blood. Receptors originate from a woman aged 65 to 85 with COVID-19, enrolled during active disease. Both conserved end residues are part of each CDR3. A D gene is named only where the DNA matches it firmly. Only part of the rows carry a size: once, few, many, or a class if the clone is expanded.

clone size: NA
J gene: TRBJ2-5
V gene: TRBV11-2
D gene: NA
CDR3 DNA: TGTGCCAGCAGCGTAGCGGCGGTTCGAGGGGAGACCCAGTACTTC
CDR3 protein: CASSVAAVRGETQYF

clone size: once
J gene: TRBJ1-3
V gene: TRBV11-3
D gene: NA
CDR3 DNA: TGTGCCAGCAGCCTAGCAGGGGGAAACACCATATATTTT
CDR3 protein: CASSLAGGNTIYF

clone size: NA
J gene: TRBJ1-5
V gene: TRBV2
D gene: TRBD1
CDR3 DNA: TGTGCCAGCAGCGACAGGGCCCCCTATCAGCCCCAGCATTTT
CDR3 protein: CASSDRAPYQPQHF

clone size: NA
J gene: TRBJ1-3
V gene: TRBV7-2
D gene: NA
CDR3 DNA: TGTGCCAGCAGCTTAAGTCGAGGCTCCGGAAACACCATATATTTT
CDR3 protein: CASSLSRGSGNTIYF

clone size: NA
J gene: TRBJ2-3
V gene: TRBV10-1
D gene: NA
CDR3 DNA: TGCGCCAGCTCCGGAAGGGGACTCCGCACAGATACGCAGTATTTT
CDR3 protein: CASSGRGLRTDTQYF

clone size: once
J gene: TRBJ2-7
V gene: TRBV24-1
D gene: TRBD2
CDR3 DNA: TGTGCCACCAGTACTAGCGGGAGCTACGAGCAGTACTTC
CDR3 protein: CATSTSGSYEQYF

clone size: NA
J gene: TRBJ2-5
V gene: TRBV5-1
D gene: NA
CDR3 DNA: TGCGCCAGCAGCTTGTTCGGGAAAGAGACCCAGTACTTC
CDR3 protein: CASSLFGKETQYF

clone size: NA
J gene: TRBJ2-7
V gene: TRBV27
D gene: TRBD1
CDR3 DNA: TGTGCCAGCAGTGGTTTGACAGGGCTTTCAGACGAGCAGTACTTC
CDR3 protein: CASSGLTGLSDEQYF

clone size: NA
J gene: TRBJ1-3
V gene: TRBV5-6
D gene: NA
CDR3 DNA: TGTGCCAGCAGCTTCACAGCAACCGGAAACACCATATATTTT
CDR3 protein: CASSFTATGNTIYF

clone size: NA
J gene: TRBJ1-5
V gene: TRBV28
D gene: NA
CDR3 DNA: TGTGCCAGCAGTTTTCTTTATAGGGGGAGCAATCAGCCCCAGCATTTT
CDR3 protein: CASSFLYRGSNQPQHF

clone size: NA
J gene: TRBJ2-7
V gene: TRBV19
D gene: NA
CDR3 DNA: TGTGCCAGTAGTTCTAGCGTCTACGAGCAGTACTTC
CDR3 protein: CASSSSVYEQYF

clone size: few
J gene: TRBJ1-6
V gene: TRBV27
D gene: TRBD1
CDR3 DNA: TGTGCCAGCACCCTGGACAGGGAGAATTCACCCCTCCACTTT
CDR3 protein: CASTLDRENSPLHF

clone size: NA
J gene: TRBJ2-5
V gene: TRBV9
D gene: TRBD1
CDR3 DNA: TGTGCCAGCAGCTCGGGACAGGGGTCAGGGGAGACCCAGTACTTC
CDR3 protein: CASSSGQGSGETQYF

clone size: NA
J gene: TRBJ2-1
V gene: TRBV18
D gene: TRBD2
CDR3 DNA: TGTGCCAGCTCACCGCTAGCTAGCGGGACGACCACCAATGAGCAGTTCTTC
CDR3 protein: CASSPLASGTTTNEQFF

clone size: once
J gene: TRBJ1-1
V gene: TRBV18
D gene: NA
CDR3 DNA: TGTGCCAGCTCAGACCGGGAGAAAGCTTTCTTT
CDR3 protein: CASSDREKAFF

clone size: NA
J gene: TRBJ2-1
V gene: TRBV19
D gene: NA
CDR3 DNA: TGTGCCAGTAATCGGGACACCACCTACAATGAGCAGTTCTTC
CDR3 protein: CASNRDTTYNEQFF

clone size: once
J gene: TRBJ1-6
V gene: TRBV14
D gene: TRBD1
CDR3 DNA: TGTGCCAGCAGCCAGTTTAACAGGGGCTCCTATAATTCACCCCTCCACTTT
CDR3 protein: CASSQFNRGSYNSPLHF

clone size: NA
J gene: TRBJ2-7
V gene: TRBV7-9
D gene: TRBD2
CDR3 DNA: TGTGCCAGCAGCTCCTTGACTAGCGGGAGGGAAGAGCAGTACTTC
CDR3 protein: CASSSLTSGREEQYF

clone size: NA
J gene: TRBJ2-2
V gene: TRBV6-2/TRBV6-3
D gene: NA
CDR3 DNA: TGTGCCAGCAGCCCCGGACTAACCGGGGAGCTGTTTTTT
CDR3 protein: CASSPGLTGELFF

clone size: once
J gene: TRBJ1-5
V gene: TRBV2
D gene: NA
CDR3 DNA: TGTGCCAGCTCGACAGACCCCAATCAGCCCCAGCATTTT
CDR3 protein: CASSTDPNQPQHF

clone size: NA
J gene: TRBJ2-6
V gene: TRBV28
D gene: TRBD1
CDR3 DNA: TGTGCCAGCAGGCGGGACAGGGGGCTTGGGGCCAACGTCCTGACTTTC
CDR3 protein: CASRRDRGLGANVLTF

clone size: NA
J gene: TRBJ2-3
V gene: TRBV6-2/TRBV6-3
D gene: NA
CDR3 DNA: TGTGCCAGCAGTTACGCCCAAACAGGGACCTACACAGATACGCAGTATTTT
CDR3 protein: CASSYAQTGTYTDTQYF